This T cell receptor beta chain appears in the sequencing data of a study of blood T cells in healthy people across ages. Study-wide results and caveats: Compared with aged donors, long-lived donors showed fewer expanded clones, suggesting selection.

This clonotype has only a few counts. What it binds is unknown. Primers used in a second PCR of about 7 to 12 cycles were a sample-barcoded 5' primer and a J-beta primer mix. MiXCR, run by TCRdb on the 5' RACE reads, gives a single entry per CDR3 protein. The sample has 700,000 or so distinct CDR3 sequences; 22% are singletons. Material: blood. The receptor was derived from a man in his 70s in good health.

The CDR3, as DNA: TGTGCCAGCAGCTTGGGGGACAGACGGGCCTACAATGAGCAGTTCTTC. It yields the protein CASSLGDRRAYNEQFF. The chain uses TRBV7-7 and TRBJ2-1, with TRBD1 matching 7 bases. The CDR3 is made up of 16 amino acids. After removal of 3 bases from V and 2 bases from J, the junction contained 7 bases not matched to a gene. Germline CDR1 is SSHAT and CDR2 is FNYEAQ (reference sequence).